This TCR beta chain was recovered during a study of vaccination and CD4 T cells after COVID-19 (dated by TCRdb to between 2021 and 2024). Background on the whole study: Every convalescent patient had a positive nasal swab PCR test for SARS-CoV-2, with mild disease in nine patients and severe disease in one. The convalescent cohort comprised six males and four females, including two Hispanic individuals, seven Caucasians, two Asians and one multiracial person. Participants got two doses of the Pfizer-BioNTech BNT162b2 vaccine (n=8) or two doses of the Moderna mRNA-1273 vaccine (n=2). Post-COVID blood samples from convalescent patients were collected a median of about 110 days after diagnosis, with a range of about 35 to 161 days. Post-vaccine blood samples were taken a median of about 70 days after the second vaccine dose, with a range of roughly 14 to 250 days. Overlapping spike peptide pools from SARS-CoV-2 and from the common cold coronaviruses HCoV-NL63, HCoV-OC43 and HCoV-229E were used as culture stimuli. In control cultures, a CEFX viral epitope pool was used as positive control, an HIV-1 Nef peptide pool was used as negative control, or no peptide was added. The spike-specific CD4+ TCR repertoire was compared before and after mRNA vaccination in approximately 9 COVID-19 convalescent patients and a handful of infection-naive healthy vaccine recipients.

Library preparation was by PCR. TCR sequencing of DNA from cultured CD4+ T cells used the Oncomine TCR Beta short-read assay at the Johns Hopkins FTIC core. The QIAamp micro DNA kit was used to extract genomic DNA from the cultured CD4+ T cells. The Oncomine TCR Beta libraries from cultured CD4+ T cells were pooled using unique dual indexes and then sequenced on an Illumina iSeq 100. The authors processed their data as follows. Non-productive sequences were removed, and CDR3s that did not start with C, did not end with F or W, or were shorter than 7 amino acids were discarded. Antigen-specific clonotypes were identified using the MANAFEST web application through comparison of peptide-stimulated wells with reference and other culture wells. For a clone to be called positive, the clone needed an FDR below 0.05, an odds ratio above 5, and a productive frequency above 0.1% in at least two of three replicate wells. Cross-reactive clonotypes were defined as significantly expanded in both SARS-CoV-2 spike wells and at least one common cold coronavirus spike condition. CDR3 homology was assessed with Levenshtein distances (stringdist) and unrooted phylogenetic trees (ape) in R version 3.6.1. TCRdb applied fastp at Q25 and MiXCR to the public reads, then kept only in-frame beta chains. Rows are combined by CDR3 protein, so each entry shows the most common genes and DNA. The authors' filters were not applied to this entry. The sample data list 10,000 or so distinct CDR3 sequences, and 77% of these were observed just once. In total, the top ten clones hold 18% of the sample.

In the case of this clonotype: This receptor's antigen is unknown. No much larger clone is present one base from it, and per-base qualities are unavailable.

What this sample's treatment or condition label stands for: roughly ten-day PBMC culture with coronavirus spike peptide pools or control peptides (ViraFEST assay). To expand antigen-specific T cells with peptide pools and then pick out the expanded clonotypes through TCR sequencing, the study relied on the ViraFEST assay. The positive SARS-CoV-2 PCR tests of the convalescent patients were dated from March to December 2020, before the Alpha, Beta and Delta variants emerged in the United States. Each well held 2.1 million or so PBMCs cultured in IMDM containing around 5.1% human AB serum and approximately 9.1 IU/ml IL-2, with 8.5 to 10 ug/ml peptide pools added. On days 3 and 7, half of the culture medium was replaced with fresh IL-2-containing medium. After about 10 days of culture, CD4+ T cells were isolated by negative selection using the EasySep CD4+ T cell isolation kit. PBMCs were separated from whole blood using Ficoll-Paque Plus gradient centrifugation and then either used fresh or cryopreserved at -140C. Each culture condition was generally run in triplicate wells.

V lost 7 bases and J lost 5 bases; the stretch between them is 14 bases long. The germline V gene encodes CDR1 SGHTA and CDR2 FQGNSA. The CDR3 goes from the cysteine to the phenylalanine over 14 residues. The only DNA kept is the CDR3, 42 bases in frame from the first base. Beyond this particular receptor, the publication reports: Although the median number of SARS-CoV-2-reactive clonotypes went up from around 20 after infection to some 40 after vaccination, the increase was not significant. In convalescent patients, a median approximately 90% of post-vaccine SARS-CoV-2-reactive clones were detected only after vaccination, suggesting vaccine-specific priming. Of the vaccine-specific clones in convalescent patients, 304 of 307, or nearly all, reacted only to SARS-CoV-2 spike and did not cross-react with common cold coronaviruses. The number of convalescent patients in the study was relatively small, and the study did not examine early timepoints following natural infection.

Sequencing used CD4+ T cells from blood, cultured in vitro. The sequence joins TRBV7-2 to TRBJ2-2; no D gene call is confident. This clonotype originated in a human donor who had recovered from COVID-19. The CDR3 amino acid sequence is: CASTLERTTGELFF. In nucleotide form, the sequence is TGTGCCAGCACCCTCGAGCGCACAACCGGGGAGCTGTTTTTT.